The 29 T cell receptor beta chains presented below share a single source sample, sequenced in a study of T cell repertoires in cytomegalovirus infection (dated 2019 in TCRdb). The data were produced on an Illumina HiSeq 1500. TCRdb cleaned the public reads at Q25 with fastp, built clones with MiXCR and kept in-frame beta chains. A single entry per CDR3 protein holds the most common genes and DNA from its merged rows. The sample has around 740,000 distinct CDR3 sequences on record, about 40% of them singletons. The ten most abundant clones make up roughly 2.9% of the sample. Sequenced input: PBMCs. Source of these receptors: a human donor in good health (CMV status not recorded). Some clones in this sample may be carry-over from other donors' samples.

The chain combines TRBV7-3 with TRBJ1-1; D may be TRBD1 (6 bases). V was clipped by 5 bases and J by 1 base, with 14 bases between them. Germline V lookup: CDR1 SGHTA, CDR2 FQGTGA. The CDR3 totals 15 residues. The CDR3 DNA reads TGTGCCAGCAGCCGTATAGGGGGACGGAACACTGAAGCTTTCTTT. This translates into CASSRIGGRNTEAFF.

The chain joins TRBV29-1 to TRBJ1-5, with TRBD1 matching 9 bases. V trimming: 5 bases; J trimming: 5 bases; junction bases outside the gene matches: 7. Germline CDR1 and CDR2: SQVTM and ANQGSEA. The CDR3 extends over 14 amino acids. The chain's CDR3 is CSVPGQGMDQPQHF. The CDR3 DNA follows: TGCAGCGTTCCCGGACAGGGGATGGATCAGCCCCAGCATTTT.

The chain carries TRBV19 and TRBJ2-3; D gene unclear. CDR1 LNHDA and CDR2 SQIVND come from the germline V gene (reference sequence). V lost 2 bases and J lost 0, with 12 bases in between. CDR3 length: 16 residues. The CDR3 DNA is TGTGCCAGTAGTATATCTGAAGGGCCGAGCACAGATACGCAGTATTTT. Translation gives CASSISEGPSTDTQYF.

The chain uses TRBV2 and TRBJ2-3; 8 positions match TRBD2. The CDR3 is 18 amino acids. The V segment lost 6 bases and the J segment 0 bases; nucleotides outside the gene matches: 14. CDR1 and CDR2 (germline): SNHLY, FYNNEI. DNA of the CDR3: TGTGCCAGCAGACAACTAGCGGTGCTATCTCCTAGCACAGATACGCAGTATTTT. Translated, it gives CASRQLAVLSPSTDTQYF.

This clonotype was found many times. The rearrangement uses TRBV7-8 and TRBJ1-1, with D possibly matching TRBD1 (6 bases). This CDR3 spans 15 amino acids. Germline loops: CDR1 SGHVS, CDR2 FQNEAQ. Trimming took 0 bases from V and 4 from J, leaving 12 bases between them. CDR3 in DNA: TGTGCCAGCAGCTTAGCTAGGGGGGTGGCCACTGAAGCTTTCTTT. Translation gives CASSLARGVATEAFF.

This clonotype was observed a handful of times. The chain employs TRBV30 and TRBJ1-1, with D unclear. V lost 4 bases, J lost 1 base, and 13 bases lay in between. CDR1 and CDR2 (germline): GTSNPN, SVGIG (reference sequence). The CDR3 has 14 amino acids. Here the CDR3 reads CAWNGRGGNTEAFF. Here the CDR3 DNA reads TGTGCCTGGAACGGTCGGGGTGGGAACACTGAAGCTTTCTTT. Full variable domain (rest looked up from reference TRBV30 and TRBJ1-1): SQTIHQWPATLVQPVGSPLSLECTVEGTSNPNLYWYRQAAGRGLQLLFYSVGIGQISSEVPQNLSASRPQDRQFILSSKKLLLSDSGFYLCAWNGRGGNTEAFFGQGTRLTVV.

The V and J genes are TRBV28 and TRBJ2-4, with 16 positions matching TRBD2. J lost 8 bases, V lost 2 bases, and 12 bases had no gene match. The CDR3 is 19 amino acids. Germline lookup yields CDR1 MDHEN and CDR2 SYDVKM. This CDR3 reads CASSLPADGTSGRADIQYF. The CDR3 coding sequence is TGTGCCAGCAGTTTACCGGCTGACGGGACTAGCGGGAGGGCCGACATTCAGTACTTC.

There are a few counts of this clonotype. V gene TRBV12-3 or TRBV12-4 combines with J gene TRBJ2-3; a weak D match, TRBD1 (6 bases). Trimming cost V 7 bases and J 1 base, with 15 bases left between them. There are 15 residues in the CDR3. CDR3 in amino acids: CASTRARQGTDTQYF. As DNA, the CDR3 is TGTGCCAGCACCCGGGCCCGACAGGGCACAGATACGCAGTATTTT.

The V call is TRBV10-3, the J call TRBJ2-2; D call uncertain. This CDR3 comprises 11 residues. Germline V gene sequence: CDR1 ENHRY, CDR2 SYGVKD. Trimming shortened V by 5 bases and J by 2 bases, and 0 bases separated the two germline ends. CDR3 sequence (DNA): TGTGCCATCAGTAACACCGGGGAGCTGTTTTTT. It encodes CAISNTGELFF.

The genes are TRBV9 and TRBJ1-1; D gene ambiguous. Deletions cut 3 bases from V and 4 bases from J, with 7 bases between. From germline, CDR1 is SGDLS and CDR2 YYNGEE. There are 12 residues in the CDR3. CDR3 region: CASSADVTEAFF. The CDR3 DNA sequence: TGTGCCAGCAGCGCGGACGTCACTGAAGCTTTCTTT.

The CDR3 sequence is CSARDSETDTQYF. The CDR3 bases are TGCAGTGCTAGAGATTCGGAGACAGATACGCAGTATTTT. This chain uses TRBV20-1 with TRBJ2-3; D unresolved. The germline CDR1 and CDR2 sequences are DFQATT and SNEGSKA (reference sequence). The length of the CDR3 is 13 residues. V shed 0 bases and J shed 3 bases, with 7 bases lying between them.

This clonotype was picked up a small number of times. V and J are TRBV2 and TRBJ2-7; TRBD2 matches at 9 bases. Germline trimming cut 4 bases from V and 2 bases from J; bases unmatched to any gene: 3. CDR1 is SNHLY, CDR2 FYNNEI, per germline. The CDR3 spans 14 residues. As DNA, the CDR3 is TGTGCCAGCAGTGGACTAGCGGCAACCTACGAGCAGTACTTC. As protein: CASSGLAATYEQYF.

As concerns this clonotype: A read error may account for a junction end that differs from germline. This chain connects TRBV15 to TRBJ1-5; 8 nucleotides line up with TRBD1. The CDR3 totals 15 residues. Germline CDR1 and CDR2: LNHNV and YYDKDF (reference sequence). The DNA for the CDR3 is TGTGCCACCAGCAGAGAAGACAGGGGAGGCCAGCCCCAGCCTTTT. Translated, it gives CATSREDRGGQPQPF.

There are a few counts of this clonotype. The CDR3 DNA is TGTGCCAGCAGTGATGGCAGGGGCAATCAGCCCCAGCATTTT. Translation: CASSDGRGNQPQHF. The genes are TRBV25-1 and TRBJ1-5; tentatively, D is TRBD1 (5 bases). CDR3 length: 14 residues. Trimming pared 3 bases from V and 2 bases from J, leaving 8 bases between. The germline gives CDR1 MGHDK, CDR2 SYGVNS.

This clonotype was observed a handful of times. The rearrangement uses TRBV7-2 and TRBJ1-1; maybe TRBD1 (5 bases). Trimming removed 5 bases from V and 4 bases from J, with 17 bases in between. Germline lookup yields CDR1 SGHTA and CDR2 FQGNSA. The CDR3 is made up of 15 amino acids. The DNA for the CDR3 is TGTGCCAGCAGCGGAGAGGGGCAGCGAGGCACTGAAGCTTTCTTT. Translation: CASSGEGQRGTEAFF. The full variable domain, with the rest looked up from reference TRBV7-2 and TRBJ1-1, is GAGVSQSPSNKVTEKGKDVELRCDPISGHTALYWYRQSLGQGLEFLIYFQGNSAPDKSGLPSDRFSAERTGGSVSTLTIQRTQQEDSAVYLCASSGEGQRGTEAFFGQGTRLTVV.

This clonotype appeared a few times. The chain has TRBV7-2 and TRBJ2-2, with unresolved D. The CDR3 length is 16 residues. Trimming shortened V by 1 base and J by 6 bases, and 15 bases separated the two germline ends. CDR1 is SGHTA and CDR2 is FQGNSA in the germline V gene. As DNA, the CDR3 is TGTGCCAGCAGCTTAGAATACAGACTTGGCCCCGGGGAGCTGTTTTTT. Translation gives CASSLEYRLGPGELFF.

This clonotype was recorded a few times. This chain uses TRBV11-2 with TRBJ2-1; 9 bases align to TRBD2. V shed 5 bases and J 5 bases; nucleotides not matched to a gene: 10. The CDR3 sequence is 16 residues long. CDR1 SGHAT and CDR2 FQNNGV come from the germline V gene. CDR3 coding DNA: TGTGCCAGCAGCAAGAGCCGAGCGGGGGGTAACAATGAGCAGTTCTTC. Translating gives CASSKSRAGGNNEQFF.

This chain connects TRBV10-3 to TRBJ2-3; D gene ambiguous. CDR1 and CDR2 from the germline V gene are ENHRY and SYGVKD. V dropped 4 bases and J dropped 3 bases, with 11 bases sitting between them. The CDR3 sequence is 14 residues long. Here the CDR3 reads CAISGLESTDTQYF. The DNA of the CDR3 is TGTGCCATCAGTGGGCTAGAATCGACAGATACGCAGTATTTT.

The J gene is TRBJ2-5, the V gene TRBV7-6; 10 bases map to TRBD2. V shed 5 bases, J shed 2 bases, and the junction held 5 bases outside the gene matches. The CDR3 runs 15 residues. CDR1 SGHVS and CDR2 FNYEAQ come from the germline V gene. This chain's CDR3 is CASSLSGRNQETQYF. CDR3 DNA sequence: TGTGCCAGCAGCCTTAGCGGGAGGAATCAAGAGACCCAGTACTTC.

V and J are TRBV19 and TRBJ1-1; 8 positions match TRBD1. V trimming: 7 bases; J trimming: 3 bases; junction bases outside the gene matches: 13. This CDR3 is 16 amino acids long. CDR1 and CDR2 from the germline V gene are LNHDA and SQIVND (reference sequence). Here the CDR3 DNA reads TGTGCCAGTAACCCAAATCCGGGACAGGAACACACTGAAGCTTTCTTT. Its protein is CASNPNPGQEHTEAFF.

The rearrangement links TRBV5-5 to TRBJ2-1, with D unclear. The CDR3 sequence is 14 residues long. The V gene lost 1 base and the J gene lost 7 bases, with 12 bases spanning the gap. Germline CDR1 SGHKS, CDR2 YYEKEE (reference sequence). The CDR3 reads CASSLRSGVNEQFF. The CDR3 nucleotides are TGTGCCAGCAGCTTGCGATCTGGCGTTAATGAGCAGTTCTTC.

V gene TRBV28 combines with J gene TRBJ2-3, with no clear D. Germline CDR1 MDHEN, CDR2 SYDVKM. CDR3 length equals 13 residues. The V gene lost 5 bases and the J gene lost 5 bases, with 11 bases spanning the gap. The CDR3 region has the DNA TGTGCCAGCAGTCCTGTGGGTGGAGATACGCAGTATTTT. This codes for CASSPVGGDTQYF.

CDR3 sequence reads: CASSGQGGGYTF. CDR3 nucleotide sequence: TGTGCCAGCAGTGGTCAGGGGGGTGGCTACACCTTC. The rearrangement uses TRBV27 and TRBJ1-2; 7 positions match TRBD1. V was clipped by 5 bases and J by 7 bases; unmatched bases: 4. Germline V gene data show CDR1 as MNHEY and CDR2 as SMNVEV (reference sequence). The CDR3 length is 12 residues.

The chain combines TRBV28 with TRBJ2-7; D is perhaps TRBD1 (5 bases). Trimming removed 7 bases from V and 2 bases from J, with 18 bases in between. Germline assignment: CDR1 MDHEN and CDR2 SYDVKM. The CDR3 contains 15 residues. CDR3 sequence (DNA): TGTGCCAGCACCATCAGCCTGGCAGGGACCTACGAGCAGTACTTC. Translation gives CASTISLAGTYEQYF.

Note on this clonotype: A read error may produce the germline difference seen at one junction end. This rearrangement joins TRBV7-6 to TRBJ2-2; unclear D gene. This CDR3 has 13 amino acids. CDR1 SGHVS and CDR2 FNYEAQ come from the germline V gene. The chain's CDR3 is CASSYWPTGELFF. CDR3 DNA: TGTGCTAGCAGCTATTGGCCCACCGGGGAGCTGTTTTTT. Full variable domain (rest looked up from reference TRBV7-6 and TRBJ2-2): GAGVSQSPRYKVTKRGQDVALRCDPISGHVSLYWYRQALGQGPEFLTYFNYEAQQDKSGLPNDRFSAERPEGSISTLTIQRTEQRDSAMYRCASSYWPTGELFFGEGSRLTVL.

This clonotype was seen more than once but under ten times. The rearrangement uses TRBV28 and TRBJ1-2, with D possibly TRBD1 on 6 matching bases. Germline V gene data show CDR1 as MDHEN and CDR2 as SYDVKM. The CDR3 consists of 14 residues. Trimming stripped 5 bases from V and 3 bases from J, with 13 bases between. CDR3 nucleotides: TGTGCCAGCAGTAGGGACACCGCCGACTATGGCTACACCTTC. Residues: CASSRDTADYGYTF.

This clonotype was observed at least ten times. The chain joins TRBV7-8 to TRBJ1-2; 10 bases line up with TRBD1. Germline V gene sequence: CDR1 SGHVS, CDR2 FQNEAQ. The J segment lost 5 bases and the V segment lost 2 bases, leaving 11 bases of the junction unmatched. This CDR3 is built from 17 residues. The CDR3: CASSLNSRDRGLYGYTF. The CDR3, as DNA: TGTGCCAGCAGCTTAAATAGCCGGGACAGGGGACTTTATGGCTACACCTTC.

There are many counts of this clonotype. The CDR3 sequence is CASSHTSGGTDTQYF. The DNA of the CDR3 is TGTGCCAGCAGCCACACTAGCGGGGGCACAGATACGCAGTATTTT. The chain is built from TRBV7-8 and TRBJ2-3; 10 bases align to TRBD2. The germline CDR1 and CDR2 sequences are SGHVS and FQNEAQ. J gave up 1 base and V 5 bases, and 3 bases lay outside the gene matches. The CDR3 runs 15 residues. Combining the CDR3 with reference TRBV7-8 and TRBJ2-3 gives the whole variable domain GAGVSQSPRYKVAKRGQDVALRCDPISGHVSLFWYQQALGQGPEFLTYFQNEAQLDKSGLPSDRFFAERPEGSVSTLKIQRTQQEDSAVYLCASSHTSGGTDTQYFGPGTRLTVL.

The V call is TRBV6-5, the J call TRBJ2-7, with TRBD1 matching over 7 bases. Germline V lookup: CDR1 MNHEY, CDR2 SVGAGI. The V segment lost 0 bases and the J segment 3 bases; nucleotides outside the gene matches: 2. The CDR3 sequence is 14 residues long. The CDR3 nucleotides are TGTGCCAGCAGTTACTCCCGACAGGGCTACGAGCAGTACTTC. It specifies CASSYSRQGYEQYF.